The clone carrying this T cell receptor beta chain was counted ten times or more. Its antigen is as yet unknown. These data belong to a study of T cells after yellow fever vaccination. The study's findings and limits: Abundant clonotypes (contaminants from the bulk population) could be present in FACS-sorted repertoires.

One entry per CDR3 protein results from TCRdb running MiXCR on the 5' RACE reads. The sample contains about 75,000 distinct CDR3 sequences, around 7% of which appear only once. Looked up from germline, CDR1 is MRHNA and CDR2 is SNTAGT. Losses at the gene ends were 3 bases for V and 4 bases for J; bases not matched to a gene: 1. The CDR3 consists of 13 residues. The sequence derives from a young man who received the YFV17D yellow fever vaccine. The sequencing used CD8+ T cells sorted from PBMCs, collected more than 8 days after the first yellow fever vaccination. V is TRBV6-4 and J is TRBJ2-7, with TRBD2 identical over 9 bases. CDR3 bases: TGTGCCAGCAGTGAGGGACTAGCTTACGAGCAGTACTTC. Encoded protein: CASSEGLAYEQYF.